This TCR beta chain was observed in a study of lung T cells in sarcoidosis with Löfgren's syndrome. Overall study context: CD4+ T cells build up in sarcoidosis bronchoalveolar lavage fluid. Points from the study as a whole: Shared TRAV12-1 and TRBV2 CDR3 motifs were reported across several patients.

TCRdb reprocessed the reads via MiXCR and lists one record per CDR3 protein. In the table there are more than 1,500 distinct CDR3 sequences, 25% to 30% of which are singletons. By proportion, this clonotype is medium-sized. What it recognizes is unknown. CDR3 length: 16 residues. V lost 4 bases, J lost 8 bases, and 9 bases stayed unmatched. Germline CDR1 LGHDT, CDR2 YNNKEL (reference sequence). The chain carries TRBV3-1 and TRBJ2-4; 12 bases agree with TRBD1. Sequencing was performed on CD4+ T cells from bronchoalveolar lavage. The source of this sequence is a human donor with sarcoidosis (Löfgren's syndrome or another form), or a control subject (not recorded which). CDR3 DNA sequence: TGTGCCAGCAGCCTTCGACCCGGGACAGGGGGCCACATTCAGTACTTC. Translation: CASSLRPGTGGHIQYF.